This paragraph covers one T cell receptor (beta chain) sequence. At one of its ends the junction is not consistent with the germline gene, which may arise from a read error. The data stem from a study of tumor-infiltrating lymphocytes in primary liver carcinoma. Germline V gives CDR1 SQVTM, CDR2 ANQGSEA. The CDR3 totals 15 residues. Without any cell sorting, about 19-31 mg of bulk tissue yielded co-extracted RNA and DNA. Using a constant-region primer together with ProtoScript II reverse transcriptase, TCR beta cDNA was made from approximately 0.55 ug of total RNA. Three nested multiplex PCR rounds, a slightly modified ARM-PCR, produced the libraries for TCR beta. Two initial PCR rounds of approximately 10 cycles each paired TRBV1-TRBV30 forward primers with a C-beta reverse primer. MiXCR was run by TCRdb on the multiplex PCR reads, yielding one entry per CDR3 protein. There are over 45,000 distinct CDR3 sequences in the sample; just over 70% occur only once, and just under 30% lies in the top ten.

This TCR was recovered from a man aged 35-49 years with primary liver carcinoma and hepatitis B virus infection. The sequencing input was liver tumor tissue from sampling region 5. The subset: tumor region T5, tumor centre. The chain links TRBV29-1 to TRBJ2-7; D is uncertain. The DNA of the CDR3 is TGCAGCATTGAAGAACCCGGCAGGCTAACCTACGAGCAGTACTTC. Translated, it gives CSIEEPGRLTYEQYF.